This T cell receptor (beta chain) came from a study of T cell changes during pregnancy in multiple sclerosis (dated by TCRdb to about 2019). The study in broad terms: The study examined how the T cell repertoire changed over the course of pregnancy in women with multiple sclerosis.

Library construction relied on the immunoSEQ multiplex PCR assay. The clones in this table, taken by TCRdb from immuneACCESS, are in-frame only. Not every clone is retained; where verified, under half of the shortfall comes from an unresolved V gene, and the cause of the rest is unknown. The sample records 70,000 to 100,000 clones, over 85% of which are singletons. Roughly 1% of the sample goes to the ten largest clones. To note about this clone: It has no known antigen specificity. Within one base of it there is no much larger clone, and no base qualities were kept.

V sheds 0 bases and J sheds 1 base, leaving 13 bases between their ends. The CDR3 runs 17 amino acids, cysteine and phenylalanine included. CDR3 DNA only is kept here, 51 bases in frame from base 1. CDR1 and CDR2 are read off the germline V gene (reference sequence) as SGHNT and YYREEE. The TCR was taken from a female donor with multiple sclerosis, enrolled in a pregnancy study. Sample: peripheral blood, taken in the first trimester of pregnancy. The chain joins TRBV5-4 to TRBJ2-2; the D gene is possibly TRBD2, with 5 bases matching. CDR3 protein: CASSLGASIKNTGELFF. The DNA sequence is given as TGTGCCAGCAGCTTGGGAGCTAGCATCAAGAACACCGGGGAGCTGTTTTTT. Supplemented by the reference TRBV5-4 and TRBJ2-2 proteins around the CDR3, the complete variable domain is ETGVTQSPTHLIKTRGQQVTLRCSSQSGHNTVSWYQQALGQGPQFIFQYYREEENGRGNFPPRFSGLQFPNYSSELNVNALELDDSALYLCASSLGASIKNTGELFFGEGSRLTVL.